The present entry profiles one TCR beta chain with its context. Its antigen is still unknown. This sample was included in a study of cytomegalovirus exposure and HLA in healthy donors. Overall study: As an earlier analysis found, around 190 million T cells yielded fewer than 130 million unique TCR beta sequences.

This CDR3 region has 15 residues. V was clipped by 6 bases and J by 2 bases; unmatched bases: 7. Germline V gene lookup returns CDR1 SNHLY and CDR2 FYNNEI. 60 Vbeta and 13 Jbeta primers were used in PCR. Only in-frame clones appear in the TCRdb table, and some are missing; sequencing was by immunoSEQ multiplex PCR. The sample carries 210,000 or so clones, approximately 79% recorded once. The study's findings and limits: Across donors, most TCRs were seen rarely, yet some public ones were widespread. Productive rates of about 90% or about 30% were seen for most TCR beta V segments in an earlier analysis. Listed as cytomegalovirus-associated were 150 or so TCR beta chains.

The receptor was isolated from a man younger than 35 in good health and CMV-seronegative. The V and J genes are TRBV2 and TRBJ2-7; 10 bases align to TRBD1. Sequenced: PBMCs. Written as DNA, the CDR3 is TGTGCCAGCAGCTTGCGGGACAGGGGTCCCTACGAGCAGTACTTC. It encodes CASSLRDRGPYEQYF.